The rows below give T cell receptor beta chains drawn from one sample of a study of blood T cell repertoires in COVID-19. The repertoire was sequenced with immunoSEQ multiplex PCR; TCRdb's copy has only in-frame clones and lacks some. The sample shows some 220,000 clones, about 84% of them seen only once. Specimen: peripheral blood. Receptors were obtained from a human donor in a cohort sampled during active COVID-19. The CDR3 runs from the conserved cysteine through the conserved F or W. The D gene is left open where the match is weak. The size entry is marked missing in some rows and otherwise reads once, few, many or a size class.

v_call: TRBV19
clone_size: .
d_call: .
j_call: TRBJ2-1
cdr3_aa: CASSPRPGLARDEQFF
cdr3_nt: TGTGCCAGTAGTCCCCGCCCGGGACTGGCAAGGGATGAGCAGTTCTTC

v_call: TRBV4-2
clone_size: .
d_call: TRBD2
j_call: TRBJ2-1
cdr3_aa: CASSHSEVTSGANEQFF
cdr3_nt: TGTGCCAGCAGCCACTCCGAAGTGACTAGCGGGGCCAATGAGCAGTTCTTC

v_call: TRBV11-2
clone_size: .
d_call: .
j_call: TRBJ1-5
cdr3_aa: CASSHGPSQPQHF
cdr3_nt: TGTGCCAGCAGCCATGGCCCCAGTCAGCCCCAGCATTTT

v_call: TRBV5-6
clone_size: .
d_call: TRBD2
j_call: TRBJ2-5
cdr3_aa: CASSLAAGGGETQYF
cdr3_nt: TGTGCCAGCAGCTTGGCTGCGGGAGGGGGGGAGACCCAGTACTTC

v_call: TRBV28
clone_size: .
d_call: .
j_call: TRBJ1-3
cdr3_aa: CASTRNLQGNTIYF
cdr3_nt: TGTGCCAGCACACGCAACCTTCAGGGAAACACCATATATTTT

v_call: TRBV5-4
clone_size: .
d_call: TRBD1
j_call: TRBJ1-2
cdr3_aa: CASSQQGHGGYTF
cdr3_nt: TGTGCCAGCAGCCAACAGGGGCATGGGGGCTACACCTTC

v_call: TRBV14
clone_size: few
d_call: TRBD2
j_call: TRBJ2-5
cdr3_aa: CASSQGTTSGGETQYF
cdr3_nt: TGTGCCAGCAGCCAAGGGACGACTAGCGGGGGAGAGACCCAGTACTTC

v_call: TRBV28
clone_size: .
d_call: TRBD2
j_call: TRBJ2-7
cdr3_aa: CASSLDGTNLYEQYF
cdr3_nt: TGTGCCAGCAGTTTGGACGGGACTAACCTCTACGAGCAGTACTTC

v_call: TRBV6-1
clone_size: few
d_call: .
j_call: TRBJ2-1
cdr3_aa: CASSEGGRHEQFF
cdr3_nt: TGTGCCAGCAGTGAAGGCGGCCGGCATGAGCAGTTCTTC

v_call: TRBV7-2
clone_size: .
d_call: TRBD1
j_call: TRBJ2-1
cdr3_aa: CASSPYDATGAPYNEQFF
cdr3_nt: TGTGCCAGCAGCCCTTACGACGCGACAGGGGCGCCCTACAATGAGCAGTTCTTC

v_call: TRBV28
clone_size: once
d_call: .
j_call: TRBJ2-1
cdr3_aa: CASSSDSPPAKFF
cdr3_nt: TGTGCCAGCAGTTCGGACTCTCCGCCAGCGAAGTTCTTC

v_call: TRBV10-3
clone_size: few
d_call: TRBD1
j_call: TRBJ1-1
cdr3_aa: CAIGQGEDAPEAFF
cdr3_nt: TGTGCCATCGGCCAGGGGGAAGACGCCCCTGAAGCTTTCTTT

v_call: TRBV5-1
clone_size: .
d_call: .
j_call: TRBJ2-7
cdr3_aa: CASTKGRGFGYEQYF
cdr3_nt: TGCGCCAGCACCAAGGGCCGGGGGTTCGGCTACGAGCAGTACTTC

v_call: TRBV9
clone_size: .
d_call: .
j_call: TRBJ1-5
cdr3_aa: CASSRSGSNQPQHF
cdr3_nt: TGTGCCAGCAGCAGGAGCGGTAGCAATCAGCCCCAGCATTTT

v_call: TRBV5-1
clone_size: .
d_call: .
j_call: TRBJ1-4
cdr3_aa: CASSLDRTNEKLFF
cdr3_nt: TGCGCCAGCAGCTTGGACAGAACTAATGAAAAACTGTTTTTT

v_call: TRBV10-3
clone_size: .
d_call: .
j_call: TRBJ2-7
cdr3_aa: CAIRNPDSSYEQYF
cdr3_nt: TGTGCCATCAGGAATCCGGACAGCTCCTACGAGCAGTACTTC